This record looks at one T cell receptor (beta chain) sequence and its context. The sample originates from a study of blood T cell repertoires in COVID-19. About the research overall: COVID-19 samples, acute and convalescent, were from the United States, Italy and Spain. PBMCs, B-cell-depleted T cells, or T cells were the source of the cDNA or gDNA that made up the material.

This CDR3 region has 15 residues. Trimming removed 3 bases from V and 7 bases from J, with 17 bases in between. Germline CDR1 and CDR2: SGDLS and YYNGEE. The assay was immunoSEQ multiplex PCR, and TCRdb's table has in-frame clones only and misses some. The table lists about 190,000 clones, over 75% of them singletons. The TCR comes from a woman aged 45-59 years with acute or convalescent COVID-19. V and J are TRBV9 and TRBJ1-5; no clear D. The sample comprised peripheral blood. The DNA of the CDR3 is TGTGCCAGCAGCGAGAGGGTCGGGGTGGGCCAGCCCCAGCATTTT. This encodes CASSERVGVGQPQHF. Looking up the rest from reference TRBV9 and TRBJ1-5 gives the full variable domain: DSGVTQTPKHLITATGQRVTLRCSPRSGDLSVYWYQQSLDQGLQFLIQYYNGEERAKGNILERFSAQQFPDLHSELNLSSLELGDSALYFCASSERVGVGQPQHFGDGTRLSIL.